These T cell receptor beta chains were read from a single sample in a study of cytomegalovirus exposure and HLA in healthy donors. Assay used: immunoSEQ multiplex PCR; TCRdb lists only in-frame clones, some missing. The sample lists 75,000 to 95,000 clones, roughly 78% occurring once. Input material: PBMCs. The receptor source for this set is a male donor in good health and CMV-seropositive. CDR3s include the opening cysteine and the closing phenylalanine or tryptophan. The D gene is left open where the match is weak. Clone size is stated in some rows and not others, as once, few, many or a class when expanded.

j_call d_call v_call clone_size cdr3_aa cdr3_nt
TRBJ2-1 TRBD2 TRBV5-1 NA CASSSSTLAGVSNEQFF TGCGCCAGCAGCAGTTCCACACTAGCGGGAGTATCTAATGAGCAGTTCTTC
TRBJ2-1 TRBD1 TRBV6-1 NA CASTRQGAVEQFF TGTGCCAGCACCCGACAGGGGGCGGTTGAGCAGTTCTTC
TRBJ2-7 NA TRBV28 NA CASSLDSDYYEQYF TGTGCCAGCAGTTTAGATTCTGACTACTACGAGCAGTACTTC
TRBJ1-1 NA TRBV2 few CASKRTTNTEAFF TGTGCCAGCAAAAGGACAACCAACACTGAAGCTTTCTTT
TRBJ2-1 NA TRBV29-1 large CSVERYPQFF TGCAGCGTTGAACGGTATCCCCAGTTCTTC
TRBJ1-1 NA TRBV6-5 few CASSLWLGTRGTEAFF TGTGCCAGCAGTTTATGGCTGGGGACCCGGGGGACTGAAGCTTTCTTT
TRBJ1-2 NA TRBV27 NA CASSLRGIYGYTF TGTGCCAGCAGTTTACGGGGGATCTATGGCTACACCTTC
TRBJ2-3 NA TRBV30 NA CAWSVGAGRTYF TGTGCCTGGAGTGTAGGTGCGGGGCGCACCTATTTT
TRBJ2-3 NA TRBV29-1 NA CSALGLEKADTQYF TGCAGCGCTCTGGGACTGGAGAAGGCGGATACGCAGTATTTT
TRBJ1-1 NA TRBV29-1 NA CSVDSNGEAFF TGCAGCGTGGACAGTAATGGGGAAGCTTTCTTT
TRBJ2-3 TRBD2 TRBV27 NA CASSSPALAGSTDTQYF TGTGCCAGCAGTTCCCCCGCACTAGCGGGTAGCACAGATACGCAGTATTTT
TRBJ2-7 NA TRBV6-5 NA CASSYVGGEQYF TGTGCCAGCAGTTACGTGGGGGGCGAGCAGTACTTC
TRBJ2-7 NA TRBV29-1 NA CSVSTGYEQYF TGCAGCGTTTCCACAGGGTACGAGCAGTACTTC
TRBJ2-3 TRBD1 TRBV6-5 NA CASSSVGGDTQYF TGTGCCAGCAGTTCGGTAGGGGGCGATACGCAGTATTTT
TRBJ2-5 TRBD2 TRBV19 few CASSLRSGVVVETQYF TGTGCCAGTAGTCTAAGAAGCGGGGTGGTTGTGGAGACCCAGTACTTC
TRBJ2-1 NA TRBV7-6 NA CASSPRPGEGDEQFF TGTGCCAGCAGCCCGCGCCCTGGAGAGGGTGATGAGCAGTTCTTC
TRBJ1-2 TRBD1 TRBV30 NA CAWADTGDRRGYTF TGTGCCTGGGCTGATACCGGGGACAGGAGAGGCTACACCTTC
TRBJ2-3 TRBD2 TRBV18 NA CASLSRGLAADTQYF TGTGCCAGCTTAAGTCGGGGACTAGCAGCAGATACGCAGTATTTT
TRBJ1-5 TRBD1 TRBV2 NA CASSVGQGANQPQHF TGTGCCAGCAGCGTAGGACAGGGGGCGAATCAGCCCCAGCATTTT
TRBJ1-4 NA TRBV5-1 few CASSADSTNEKLFF TGCGCCAGCAGCGCGGACAGTACTAATGAAAAACTGTTTTTT
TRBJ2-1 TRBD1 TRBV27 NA CASSWTGRNEQFF TGTGCCAGCAGTTGGACAGGTCGCAATGAGCAGTTCTTC
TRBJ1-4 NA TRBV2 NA CASRDPGSEKLFF TGTGCCAGCAGGGACCCGGGAAGCGAAAAACTGTTTTTT
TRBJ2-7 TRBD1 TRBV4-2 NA CASSQETGGRTYEQYF TGTGCCAGCAGCCAGGAAACAGGGGGCCGCACCTACGAGCAGTACTTC
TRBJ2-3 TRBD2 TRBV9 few CASSPPGTSGSSTQYF TGTGCCAGCAGCCCCCCCGGGACTAGCGGTTCGAGTACGCAGTATTTT